Listed below are T cell receptor beta chains from one sample, sequenced in a study of shared clonotypes between healthy human individuals. Generated by immunoSEQ multiplex PCR, the TCRdb table keeps only in-frame clones and is missing some. The repertoire holds about a million clones, about 80% seen once, with roughly 0.83% in the top ten. Source material: memory CD4+ T cells from PBMCs. All receptors come from a man aged 18 to 35 in good health. Some clones in this sample may be carry-over from other donors' samples. The CDR3 runs from the conserved cysteine through the conserved F or W. D genes are given only for firm matches. Clone size is shown for a subset of rows, as once, few, many or a class of expanded clone.

D gene	clone size	V gene	J gene	CDR3 DNA	CDR3 protein
.	once	TRBV7-6	TRBJ2-7	TGTGCCAGCAGCACTCGGTACGGAGGCGGGATCTCGAGCGAGCAGTACTTC	CASSTRYGGGISSEQYF
.	.	TRBV5-4	TRBJ2-7	TGTGCCAGCAGCTTTGGCGTGGCGGGTCCCCCCTACGAGCAGTACTTC	CASSFGVAGPPYEQYF
TRBD1	.	TRBV15	TRBJ2-3	TGTGCCACCAGCAGGGGGGACAGGGGGTTTACAGATACGCAGTATTTT	CATSRGDRGFTDTQYF
TRBD1	few	TRBV12-5	TRBJ1-1	TGTGCTAGTGGTTGGACAGGGAGGAGGACTGAAGCTTTCTTT	CASGWTGRRTEAFF
TRBD1	.	TRBV5-1	TRBJ2-7	TGCGCCAGCAGCGCCCCGGACAGGGTGGAGTACGAGCAGTACTTC	CASSAPDRVEYEQYF
.	.	TRBV20-1	TRBJ1-1	TGCAGTGCTAGAGGTGTGAATGAAGCTTTCTTT	CSARGVNEAFF
TRBD1	.	TRBV6-5	TRBJ1-2	TGTGCCAGCAGTCCTCGGACAGGCTGGTTTTTCTACACCTTC	CASSPRTGWFFYTF
.	.	TRBV10-3	TRBJ2-3	TGTGCCATCAGTATCGCCGGGACTAGCACAGATACGCAGTATTTT	CAISIAGTSTDTQYF
.	.	TRBV27	TRBJ2-6	TGTGCCAGCAGTTCAATCTGGACAGATAGACACTCTGGGGCCAACGTCCTGACTTTC	CASSSIWTDRHSGANVLTF
TRBD1	.	TRBV27	TRBJ2-7	TGTGCCAGCAGTTTATCCCCTCGAGTGGGGACAGGGAGGGAGCAGTACTTC	CASSLSPRVGTGREQYF
TRBD2	.	TRBV2	TRBJ2-2	TGTGCCAGCTTTGGGGGGGGAGGCGGGGAGCTGTTTTTT	CASFGGGGGELFF
.	.	TRBV5-1	TRBJ2-5	TGCGCCAGCAGCTTGGACCCCCAAGGGGAGACCCAGTACTTC	CASSLDPQGETQYF
.	few	TRBV5-1	TRBJ2-6	TGCGCCAGCAGCTTGGGATGGGGTAATGGGGCCAACGTCCTGACTTTC	CASSLGWGNGANVLTF
.	.	TRBV30	TRBJ1-4	TGTGCCTGGAGTGTACAGGCCCTTAATGAAAAACTGTTTTTT	CAWSVQALNEKLFF
TRBD2	.	TRBV6-5	TRBJ2-7	TGTGCCAGCACCGGGACTAGTGTAAGCGAGCAGTACTTC	CASTGTSVSEQYF
.	.	TRBV19	TRBJ2-7	TGTGCCAGTAGTCCCGGGGTGGCCCAGCAGTACTTC	CASSPGVAQQYF
TRBD2	.	TRBV28	TRBJ2-7	TGTGCCAGTGCTGCGGGACTAGCGGGCTACGAGCAGTACTTC	CASAAGLAGYEQYF
TRBD2	.	TRBV7-6	TRBJ2-1	TGTGCCAGCAGCTTAAGGGCCCGGTGGGAGGGTGAGCAGTTCTTC	CASSLRARWEGEQFF
.	.	TRBV9	TRBJ2-3	TGTGCCAGCAGCGTAGTCACCCGGGATACGCAGTATTTT	CASSVVTRDTQYF
.	.	TRBV5-6	TRBJ1-2	TGTGCCAGCAGCTTGGACCCTCTCGAGGGTGGCTACACCTTC	CASSLDPLEGGYTF
.	.	TRBV6-1	TRBJ2-4	TGTGCCAGCAGTGAAGGGCCCAAAAACATTCAGTACTTC	CASSEGPKNIQYF
.	.	TRBV4-2	TRBJ2-7	TGTGCCAGCAGGAAAACCGACTCCTACGAGCAGTACTTC	CASRKTDSYEQYF
TRBD1	once	TRBV7-9	TRBJ2-3	TGTGCCAGCACCTCCCGGGACAGCCCCACAGATACGCAGTATTTT	CASTSRDSPTDTQYF
.	.	TRBV13	TRBJ1-5	TGTGCCAGCAGCTTACGAGGACAGCCCCAGCATTTT	CASSLRGQPQHF
TRBD2	.	TRBV7-9	TRBJ2-2	TGTGCCAGCAGCTCCGGACTAGCGGGAGTAACCGGGGAGCTGTTTTTT	CASSSGLAGVTGELFF
TRBD1	few	TRBV2	TRBJ1-2	TGTGCCAGCAGACTGACAGGGGGGAACTATGGCTACACCTTC	CASRLTGGNYGYTF
.	many	TRBV2	TRBJ2-4	TGTGCCAGCAGTCCCACGACGGTCCCTCGGTACTTC	CASSPTTVPRYF
.	.	TRBV2	TRBJ2-2	TGTGCCAGCAGTACCGAAGGGGCAGGCACCGGGGAGCTGTTTTTT	CASSTEGAGTGELFF
.	.	TRBV7-2	TRBJ1-2	TGTGCCAGCAGCTTCCGGGACAATTATGGCTACACCTTC	CASSFRDNYGYTF
TRBD1	.	TRBV7-8	TRBJ1-3	TGTGCCAGCAGCTTCCGGGACAGGGGTTTTTTTGGAAACACCATATATTTT	CASSFRDRGFFGNTIYF
TRBD2	.	TRBV4-3	TRBJ2-7	TGCGCCAGCAGCTCTCTAGCGGGATCCTACGAGCAGTACTTC	CASSSLAGSYEQYF
TRBD1	.	TRBV25-1	TRBJ1-5	TGTGCCAGCAGTGCGACAGGGGGGGGGAGCAATCAGCCCCAGCATTTT	CASSATGGGSNQPQHF
.	.	TRBV11-2	TRBJ1-3	TGTGCCAGCAGCTTAGCGGGGGCCCGGCTCCCTGGAAACACCATATATTTT	CASSLAGARLPGNTIYF
.	many	TRBV5-6	TRBJ2-1	TGTGCCAGCAGCTTTATGGGACACGGCTCCTACAATGAGCAGTTCTTC	CASSFMGHGSYNEQFF
.	.	TRBV2	TRBJ2-3	TGTGCCAGCAGTGAAGAGCCTAGCTTAAGGAAGTATTTT	CASSEEPSLRKYF
TRBD2	.	TRBV29-1	TRBJ2-3	TGCAGCGTTGTGACTAGCGGAAACACAGATACGCAGTATTTT	CSVVTSGNTDTQYF
TRBD1	.	TRBV30	TRBJ1-1	TGTGCCTGGAAAGTGACAGGGGGCGTCTCTGAAGCTTTCTTT	CAWKVTGGVSEAFF
.	.	TRBV2	TRBJ1-5	TGTGCCAGCAGTGAAGAGGATGGGGGCAATCAGCCCCAGCATTTT	CASSEEDGGNQPQHF
.	.	TRBV28	TRBJ1-4	TGTGCCAGCAGTTTTCCCGAATACTTATGGGGTGTTAATGAAAAACTGTTTTTT	CASSFPEYLWGVNEKLFF
TRBD1	.	TRBV27	TRBJ1-2	TGTGCCAGCAGTTTTAGACGGACAGGCCACTATGGCTACACCTTC	CASSFRRTGHYGYTF
.	many	TRBV5-4	TRBJ1-1	TGTGCCAGCAGCTTGGCGGGGTCGCAGGGTAGCAACACTGAAGCTTTCTTT	CASSLAGSQGSNTEAFF
TRBD2	.	TRBV11-2	TRBJ2-1	TGTGCCAGCAGCTTAGGAACGGGAGGGCCAATCTACTACAATGAGCAGTTCTTC	CASSLGTGGPIYYNEQFF
.	.	TRBV6-5	TRBJ1-2	TGTGCCAGCAGTTTGGCATTAGCGATCGGCTACACCTTC	CASSLALAIGYTF
TRBD1	.	TRBV18	TRBJ2-7	TGTGCCAGCTCACCAGTCAGGGGGTCCTACGAGCAGTACTTC	CASSPVRGSYEQYF
.	.	TRBV5-6	TRBJ2-2	TGTGCCAGCAGCTCATTCGCTGTGGGGCGAATCAACGGGGAGCTGTTTTTT	CASSSFAVGRINGELFF
.	.	TRBV18	TRBJ1-5	TGTGCCAGCTCTCCGATGACGGGAAGCAATCAGCCCCAGCATTTT	CASSPMTGSNQPQHF
TRBD1	.	TRBV6-4	TRBJ1-1	TGTGCCAGCAGCGCCGGGACAGAGAACACTGAAGCTTTCTTT	CASSAGTENTEAFF
.	once	TRBV28	TRBJ1-5	TGTGCCAGCAGTTTGAAGGGGGTTGGCAATCAGCCCCAGCATTTT	CASSLKGVGNQPQHF
.	.	TRBV6-5	TRBJ2-1	TGTGCCAGCAGTTACTCGAAAACTGGCGGAGAGCAGTTCTTC	CASSYSKTGGEQFF
TRBD2	.	TRBV7-6	TRBJ2-4	TGTGCCAGCAGCTTAGCTGCAGCGGGACTAGGCAAAAACATTCAGTACTTC	CASSLAAAGLGKNIQYF
.	.	TRBV11-2	TRBJ2-1	TGTGCCAGCCGGCGTGACTCCTACAATGAGCAGTTCTTC	CASRRDSYNEQFF
.	.	TRBV5-1	TRBJ1-3	TGCGCCAGCAGCGGGGACCCCGGGTCTGGAAACACCATATATTTT	CASSGDPGSGNTIYF
.	once	TRBV18	TRBJ2-7	TGTGCCAGCTCACCACCGTCGGGGGACGGGGAGCAGTACTTC	CASSPPSGDGEQYF
TRBD2	.	TRBV19	TRBJ2-1	TGTGCCAGTAGTATCAGGACTAGCGGAGATGAGCAGTTCTTC	CASSIRTSGDEQFF
TRBD2	.	TRBV28	TRBJ2-1	TGTGCCAGCAGTTCCGTAGCGGGAGGGCGTAGCTCCTACAATGAGCAGTTCTTC	CASSSVAGGRSSYNEQFF